A single sample is the source of the 20 T cell receptor beta chains below, sequenced in a study of T cells in Graves' hyperthyroidism and ophthalmopathy. RNA transcripts were the template for amplifying TCR beta CDR3 regions. The HTBI primer set was used in a first-round RT-PCR of the TCR CDR3. TCRdb redid the calling of the multiplex PCR reads with MiXCR, one entry per CDR3 protein. This table has about 360,000 distinct CDR3 sequences, around a sixth appearing once. Sequenced: blood. The origin of the receptors is a young woman with Graves' hyperthyroidism that later progressed to Graves' ophthalmopathy.

This clonotype was seen only a few times. The rearrangement links TRBV19 to TRBJ1-1; D is possibly TRBD1 (6 bases). CDR3 length equals 14 residues. Trimming removed 5 bases at V and 1 base at J, with 11 bases between. CDR1 and CDR2 (germline): LNHDA, SQIVND (reference sequence). CDR3 residues: CASSARDKNTEAFF. Written as DNA, the CDR3 is TGTGCCAGTAGTGCTCGGGACAAGAACACTGAAGCTTTCTTT.

The sample holds many counts of this clonotype. The rearrangement joins TRBV20-1 to TRBJ1-6, with a possible D match to TRBD1 (5 bases). With 1 base removed from V and 9 bases from J, the gap between germline ends came to 13 bases. CDR3 length equals 14 residues. Germline CDR1 and CDR2: DFQATT and SNEGSKA (reference sequence). CDR3 protein: CSARVGASASPLHF. The CDR3 DNA reads TGCAGTGCTAGAGTTGGGGCCTCCGCTTCACCCCTCCACTTT.

This clonotype has just a few counts. The CDR3 region has the DNA TGTGCCATCAGTGAACGGCCCAGCGGCGGCACATACGAGCAGTACTTC. Encoded protein: CAISERPSGGTYEQYF. V is TRBV10-3 and J is TRBJ2-7; D is possibly TRBD2 (5 bases). Trimming stripped 3 bases from V and 4 bases from J, with 19 bases between. Germline CDR1 reads ENHRY; CDR2 reads SYGVKD. This CDR3 has 16 amino acids.

Only a few counts were recorded for this clonotype. The CDR3 is CASSFVGGLNTQYF. In nucleotides, the CDR3 is TGTGCCAGCAGTTTCGTGGGAGGGCTAAATACGCAGTATTTT. V usage is TRBV27 and J usage is TRBJ2-3; 7 bases match TRBD2. The junction had 7 bases not matched to a gene; V was cut back by 3 bases and J by 7 bases. Germline lookup yields CDR1 MNHEY and CDR2 SMNVEV (reference sequence). This CDR3 has 14 amino acids.

This clonotype was counted a few times. The chain uses TRBV28 and TRBJ2-7; D assignment may be TRBD1 or TRBD2 (5 bases each). CDR3 size: 12 residues. In germline, CDR1 is MDHEN, CDR2 SYDVKM. Trimming removed 6 bases from V and 7 bases from J, with 13 bases in between. CDR3 sequence (DNA): TGTGCCAGCAGCCCCACGGGGCAGGAGCAGTACTTC. It encodes CASSPTGQEQYF.

Ten or more counts support this clonotype. The J gene is TRBJ2-2, the V gene TRBV10-3; D is perhaps TRBD1 (6 bases). The ends were cut back, 6 bases at V and 1 base at J, with 9 bases in the middle. Germline V lookup: CDR1 ENHRY, CDR2 SYGVKD. The CDR3 spans 14 residues. The CDR3 here is CAIRRTENTGELFF. CDR3 coding DNA: TGTGCCATCAGAAGGACAGAGAACACCGGGGAGCTGTTTTTT.

The genes are TRBV28 and TRBJ1-2; 8 bases line up with TRBD1. CDR3 length equals 14 residues. The junction had 7 bases not matched to a gene; V was cut back by 2 bases and J by 8 bases. The germline CDR1 and CDR2 sequences are MDHEN and SYDVKM. CDR3 protein: CASSLQGAREGYTF. The DNA for the CDR3 is TGTGCCAGCAGTTTACAGGGGGCCAGGGAGGGCTACACCTTC.

This clonotype was observed a handful of times. The V and J genes are TRBV5-1 and TRBJ2-5, with TRBD2 identical over 7 bases. This CDR3 comprises 15 residues. The V gene end was trimmed by 0 bases and the J gene end by 3 bases; junction bases not matched to a gene: 5. Germline-derived CDR1 and CDR2 are SGHRS and YFSETQ. The CDR3 protein is CASSLASGVKETQYF. In DNA form, the CDR3 reads TGCGCCAGCAGCTTGGCGAGCGGGGTTAAAGAGACCCAGTACTTC.

This clonotype was observed a handful of times. The CDR3: CASSLAEGPGYTF. The CDR3 DNA reads as TGTGCCAGCAGCTTAGCGGAAGGGCCGGGCTACACCTTC. The chain links TRBV7-6 to TRBJ1-2, with D unclear. The V gene lost 0 bases and the J gene lost 8 bases, with 10 bases spanning the gap. The CDR3 has 13 amino acids. CDR1 and CDR2 from the germline V gene are SGHVS and FNYEAQ.

The V gene is TRBV20-1, the J gene TRBJ2-7, with 8 bases lining up with TRBD2. Germline assignment: CDR1 DFQATT and CDR2 SNEGSKA (reference sequence). V dropped 2 bases and J dropped 7; count of bases not matched to a gene: 7. The CDR3 covers 13 residues. CDR3 sequence: CSARTGGGFEQYF. DNA of the CDR3: TGCAGTGCTAGAACCGGGGGGGGCTTTGAGCAGTACTTC.

Comments on this clonotype: With a much larger clone just one base away, this may be a read error. The chain combines TRBV18 with TRBJ1-1; 12 nucleotides align to TRBD1. The junction had 19 bases not matched to a gene; V was cut back by 4 bases and J by 4 bases. The CDR3 covers 20 residues. Germline assignment: CDR1 KGHSH and CDR2 LQKENI. The CDR3 is CASSLRLLTGQGAHRTEAFF. The CDR3 nucleotides read TGTGCCAGCTCACTCCGCTTGCTGACGGGACAGGGGGCGCATCGCACTGAAGCTTTCTTT.

This clonotype was seen ten or more times. The chain recombines TRBV28 with TRBJ2-7, with a weak D call TRBD1 (6 bases). V lost 5 bases to trimming and J lost 1 base, with 12 bases between them. CDR3 size: 14 residues. Germline V CDR1 and CDR2: MDHEN, SYDVKM. The CDR3 region is CASSTGHKSYEQYF. The DNA of the CDR3 is TGTGCCAGCAGTACGGGACATAAATCCTACGAGCAGTACTTC.

This clonotype has a count of ten or more. This sequence joins TRBV6-1 and TRBJ2-5; D call uncertain. This CDR3 is built from 15 residues. In germline, CDR1 is MNHNS, CDR2 SASEGT. The germline V and J ends were trimmed by 4 bases and 0 bases, with 12 bases remaining between them. CDR3 DNA: TGTGCCAGCAGTGCCCTCATGGGCGACCAAGAGACCCAGTACTTC. This sequence encodes CASSALMGDQETQYF.

This clonotype was seen a few times. This may come from a read error, since a much larger clone is one base off. The chain couples TRBV28 to TRBJ1-1, with unresolved D. Trimming stripped 0 bases from V and 6 bases from J, with 17 bases between. Germline CDR1 and CDR2: MDHEN and SYDVKM. CDR3 size: 16 residues. CDR3 protein: CASSLWGGTSSAEAFF. The CDR3, as DNA: TGTGCCAGCAGTTTATGGGGCGGAACATCATCCGCTGAAGCTTTCTTT. The variable domain in full, completed from reference TRBV28 and TRBJ1-1, reads DVKVTQSSRYLVKRTGEKVFLECVQDMDHENMFWYRQDPGLGLRLIYFSYDVKMKEKGDIPEGYSVSREKKERFSLILESASTNQTSMYLCASSLWGGTSSAEAFFGQGTRLTVV.

V usage is TRBV7-9 and J usage is TRBJ2-7; 9 bases fit TRBD2. The CDR3 consists of 19 residues. From germline, CDR1 is SEHNR and CDR2 FQNEAQ (reference sequence). With 2 bases clipped from V and 2 bases from J, the junction kept 16 bases outside the gene matches. CDR3 sequence reads: CASSLSSGGRASPPYEQYF. The CDR3 DNA reads as TGTGCCAGCAGCTTATCTAGTGGCGGGAGGGCGAGTCCGCCCTACGAGCAGTACTTC. The entire variable domain, with the rest obtained from reference TRBV7-9 and TRBJ2-7, is as follows: DTGVSQNPRHKITKRGQNVTFRCDPISEHNRLYWYRQTLGQGPEFLTYFQNEAQLEKSRLLSDRFSAERPKGSFSTLEIQRTEQGDSAMYLCASSLSSGGRASPPYEQYFGPGTRLTVT.

This clonotype was recorded at least ten times. In DNA form, the CDR3 reads TGCGCCAGCAGCCCCACCGGGACTAGCGCATACAATGAGCAGTTCTTC. This sequence encodes CASSPTGTSAYNEQFF. V gene TRBV5-1 combines with J gene TRBJ2-1; 10 bases align to TRBD2. V lost 4 bases to trimming and J lost 4 bases; unmatched junction nucleotides: 8. CDR1 and CDR2 (germline): SGHRS, YFSETQ. This CDR3 has 16 amino acids.

The rearrangement links TRBV15 to TRBJ2-7; D gene uncertain. Trimming cost V 1 base and J 6 bases, with 13 bases left between them. Germline V lookup: CDR1 LNHNV, CDR2 YYDKDF (reference sequence). The CDR3 loop spans 14 amino acids. CDR3 sequence (DNA): TGTGCCACCAGCAGAGGACCAAGGGATAGCGAGCAGTACTTC. Encoded protein: CATSRGPRDSEQYF.

This clonotype has ten or more counts. V usage is TRBV27 and J usage is TRBJ1-1; D uncertain. This CDR3 has 14 amino acids. Trimming pared 2 bases from V and 4 bases from J, leaving 11 bases between. The germline V gene encodes CDR1 MNHEY and CDR2 SMNVEV (reference sequence). This CDR3 reads CASSLRSELTEAFF. The CDR3 coding sequence is TGTGCCAGCAGTTTAAGGTCGGAACTCACTGAAGCTTTCTTT.

This clonotype was recorded a few times. The chain has TRBV28 and TRBJ2-1; no firm D call. V shed 6 bases and J shed 6 bases, with 15 bases lying between them. Germline CDR1 MDHEN, CDR2 SYDVKM. The CDR3 contains 14 residues. The CDR3 reads CASSRSGYLNEQFF. CDR3 DNA sequence: TGTGCCAGCAGCCGTTCTGGCTACCTCAATGAGCAGTTCTTC.

The chain uses TRBV4-2 and TRBJ2-7; D might be TRBD2 (5 bases). Germline V lookup: CDR1 LGHNA, CDR2 YNFKEQ. Trimming left V 4 bases short and J 2 bases short, with 15 bases between. CDR3 length: 15 residues. The CDR3 nucleotides are TGTGCCAGCAGCCTCCTCCGGGAAGACACCTACGAGCAGTACTTC. It is translated as CASSLLREDTYEQYF.